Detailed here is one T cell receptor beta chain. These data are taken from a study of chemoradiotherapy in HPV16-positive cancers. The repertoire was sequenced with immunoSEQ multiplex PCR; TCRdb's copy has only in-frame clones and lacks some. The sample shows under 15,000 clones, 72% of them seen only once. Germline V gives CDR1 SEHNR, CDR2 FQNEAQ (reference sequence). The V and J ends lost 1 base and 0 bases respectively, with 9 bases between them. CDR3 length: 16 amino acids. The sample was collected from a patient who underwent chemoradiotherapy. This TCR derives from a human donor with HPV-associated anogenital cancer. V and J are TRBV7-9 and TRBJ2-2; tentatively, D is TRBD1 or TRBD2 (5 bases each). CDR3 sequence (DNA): TGTGCCAGCAGCTTAGGGGACCGAACGAACACCGGGGAGCTGTTTTTT. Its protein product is CASSLGDRTNTGELFF.